Listed here are 14 T cell receptor beta chains from one sample, sequenced in a study of T cells after yellow fever vaccination (dated by TCRdb to between 2018 and 2020). The protocol used for the library was 5' RACE. Sequencing took place on an Illumina HiSeq 2500. TCRdb handled the public reads itself, with Q25 trimming in fastp and clone calling in MiXCR, and kept productive beta chains. Records with the same CDR3 protein are collapsed into one entry carrying the most frequent genes and DNA. The sample contains about 74,000 distinct CDR3 sequences, around 6.5% of them found a single time. Roughly 33% of the sample belongs to the ten largest clones. Explained via the paper, the treatment or condition label denotes: live attenuated yellow fever vaccine strain. The specimen was CD8+ T cells sorted from PBMCs, collected about 5 days after the first yellow fever vaccination. The receptors come from a man between 18 and 29 years old who received the YFV17D yellow fever vaccine.

This clonotype appeared a few times. The V and J genes are TRBV7-9 and TRBJ2-5; D not resolved. V shed 1 base and J shed 5 bases, with 11 bases lying between them. Germline V CDR1 and CDR2: SEHNR, FQNEAQ (reference sequence). The CDR3 runs 14 residues. The CDR3 loop is CASSLDVGRETQYF. The CDR3 DNA reads TGTGCCAGCAGCTTAGACGTGGGAAGGGAGACCCAGTACTTC. Drawing the rest from reference TRBV7-9 and TRBJ2-5, the complete variable domain is DTGVSQNPRHKITKRGQNVTFRCDPISEHNRLYWYRQTLGQGPEFLTYFQNEAQLEKSRLLSDRFSAERPKGSFSTLEIQRTEQGDSAMYLCASSLDVGRETQYFGPGTRLLVL.

This clonotype has ten or more counts. V gene TRBV20-1 combines with J gene TRBJ2-1; the match to TRBD2 covers 8 bases. V trimming: 0 bases; J trimming: 13 bases; junction bases outside the gene matches: 8. Germline V lookup: CDR1 DFQATT, CDR2 SNEGSKA (reference sequence). The CDR3 spans 13 residues. CDR3 protein: CSARDPGTSLQFF. CDR3 nucleotides: TGCAGTGCTAGAGATCCTGGGACTAGTCTCCAGTTCTTC.

V is TRBV27 and J is TRBJ2-7, with TRBD2 identical over 12 bases. This CDR3 is 15 amino acids long. With 5 bases clipped from V and 5 bases from J, the junction kept 7 bases outside the gene matches. Per the germline V gene, CDR1 is MNHEY and CDR2 is SMNVEV (reference sequence). DNA of the CDR3: TGTGCCAGCAGTATCCGGACTAGCGGGGACGACGAGCAGTACTTC. Amino acids: CASSIRTSGDDEQYF.

This clonotype was seen repeatedly, ten times or more. The chain is built from TRBV4-3 and TRBJ2-3; D is possibly TRBD2 (6 bases). This CDR3 contains 15 residues. V was cut by 0 bases and J by 3 bases, with 10 bases left in between. In germline, CDR1 is LGHNA, CDR2 YSLEER. CDR3 amino acids: CASSQENGGTDTQYF. The CDR3 DNA follows: TGCGCCAGCAGCCAAGAGAATGGGGGGACAGATACGCAGTATTTT.

This clonotype was found many times. The chain uses TRBV3-1 and TRBJ1-4; 8 bases are a match to TRBD1. The CDR3 covers 15 residues. The V gene's germline CDR1 is LGHDT and CDR2 YNNKEL (reference sequence). Trimming removed 6 bases from V and 11 bases from J; junction bases left unmatched: 14. CDR3 nucleotide sequence: TGTGCCAGCAGTCCTACCATCTCCGGACAGGGCAAACTGTTTTTT. The encoded protein is CASSPTISGQGKLFF.

This clonotype was seen more than once but under ten times. V gene TRBV7-9 combines with J gene TRBJ2-2; the D gene is possibly TRBD1 (6 bases). V lost 3 bases and J 2 bases, leaving 10 bases between the germline ends. Per the germline V gene, CDR1 is SEHNR and CDR2 is FQNEAQ (reference sequence). The CDR3 runs to 15 residues. The CDR3 is CASSFGDTNTGELFF. In DNA form, the CDR3 reads TGTGCCAGCAGCTTTGGGGACACCAACACCGGGGAGCTGTTTTTT.

The chain carries TRBV7-6 and TRBJ2-7; the D is unclear. The ends were cut back, 0 bases at V and 3 bases at J, with 6 bases in the middle. The V gene's germline CDR1 is SGHVS and CDR2 FNYEAQ. The CDR3 runs to 13 residues. This chain's CDR3 is CASSLAPNYEQYF. CDR3 coding DNA: TGTGCCAGCAGCTTAGCACCGAACTACGAGCAGTACTTC. Drawing the rest from reference TRBV7-6 and TRBJ2-7, the complete variable domain is GAGVSQSPRYKVTKRGQDVALRCDPISGHVSLYWYRQALGQGPEFLTYFNYEAQQDKSGLPNDRFSAERPEGSISTLTIQRTEQRDSAMYRCASSLAPNYEQYFGPGTRLTVT.

This clonotype has a handful of counts. V gene TRBV10-3 combines with J gene TRBJ1-1, with a tentative D call TRBD1 (5 bases). This CDR3 region has 14 residues. V shed 4 bases and J shed 4 bases, with 13 bases lying between them. Germline CDR1 reads ENHRY; CDR2 reads SYGVKD. This chain's CDR3 is CAISVGGGVTEAFF. The DNA of the CDR3 is TGTGCCATCAGTGTGGGGGGGGGGGTCACTGAAGCTTTCTTT.

The table lists this clonotype with a few counts. The V and J genes are TRBV7-9 and TRBJ2-5; TRBD1 matches at 7 bases. CDR3 length equals 15 residues. V trimming: 6 bases; J trimming: 1 base; junction bases outside the gene matches: 8. CDR1 and CDR2 from the germline V gene are SEHNR and FQNEAQ (reference sequence). CDR3 sequence: CASSTQGDLQETQYF. The CDR3 bases are TGTGCCAGCAGTACCCAGGGGGACCTCCAAGAGACCCAGTACTTC.

The chain has TRBV28 and TRBJ2-2, with D perhaps given as TRBD1 or TRBD2 (5 bases each). CDR1 is MDHEN, CDR2 SYDVKM, per germline. CDR3 length: 18 residues. V was shortened by 6 bases and J by 1 base, with 21 bases between the two germline ends. In DNA form, the CDR3 reads TGTGCCAGCAGCTCCACTTCGTACGGGACGGAGAACACCGGGGAGCTGTTTTTT. Translating gives CASSSTSYGTENTGELFF.

This clonotype was counted ten times or more. The rearrangement joins TRBV7-6 to TRBJ2-1; D is undetermined. Deletions cut 2 bases from V and 4 bases from J, with 9 bases between. The length of the CDR3 is 14 residues. Germline V gives CDR1 SGHVS, CDR2 FNYEAQ. CDR3 region: CASSLPPVYNEQFF. In DNA, the CDR3 is TGTGCCAGCAGCTTACCTCCTGTTTACAATGAGCAGTTCTTC.

This clonotype was observed a handful of times. Relative to the germline gene, one junction end is altered; a read error may explain this. The rearrangement links TRBV10-2 to TRBJ1-5, with D possibly TRBD1 on 6 matching bases. The germline V gene has CDR1 WSHSY and CDR2 SAAADI. This CDR3 region has 12 residues. In DNA form, the CDR3 reads TGCGCCAGCAGGGACAGCAAGCAGCCCCAGCATTTT. Protein sequence: CASRDSKQPQHF.

This clonotype occurred many times. V is TRBV27 and J is TRBJ2-3, with TRBD2 matching 11 bases. Looked up from germline, CDR1 is MNHEY and CDR2 is SMNVEV (reference sequence). Trimming removed 2 bases from V and 6 bases from J; junction bases left unmatched: 10. The CDR3 is made up of 17 amino acids. As DNA, the CDR3 is TGTGCCAGCAGTTTAGGGGTTAGCGGGGGGGCCTTGGATACGCAGTATTTT. Translated, it gives CASSLGVSGGALDTQYF.

This clonotype was counted only a few times. The chain combines TRBV2 with TRBJ2-1; the match to TRBD2 covers 7 bases. Germline V gene sequence: CDR1 SNHLY, CDR2 FYNNEI. The V segment lost 2 bases and the J segment 3 bases; nucleotides outside the gene matches: 4. The CDR3 runs to 15 residues. CDR3 DNA: TGTGCCAGCAGTGAATCTGGGGGGGACTACAATGAGCAGTTCTTC. It is translated as CASSESGGDYNEQFF.